A selection of T cell receptor beta chains follows, all from one sample in a study of beta chain features in type 1 diabetes. Clones were sequenced by immunoSEQ multiplex PCR, and TCRdb holds only the in-frame ones, with some missing. This sample has about 900,000 clones, with around a sixth found just once. The sequenced sample consisted of naive CD4+ T cells from blood. Source of these receptors: a woman between 18 and 30 years old in good health. The CDR3 runs from the conserved cysteine through the conserved F or W. D genes are given only for firm matches. Clone sizes are given selectively: once, few, many, or a class where the clone is expanded.

d_call	clone_size	cdr3_length	v_call	j_call	cdr3_aa	cdr3_nt
.	.	12	TRBV18	TRBJ2-3	CASSPPTDTQYF	TGTGCCAGCTCACCACCGACAGATACGCAGTATTTT
TRBD2	.	15	TRBV28	TRBJ2-7	CASSTFSGAPYEQYF	TGTGCCAGCAGTACGTTTAGCGGGGCCCCCTACGAGCAGTACTTC
TRBD1	few	16	TRBV28	TRBJ2-5	CASSGLSGTGYETQYF	TGTGCCAGCAGTGGCCTATCCGGGACAGGTTACGAGACCCAGTACTTC
TRBD2	few	15	TRBV5-6	TRBJ2-2	CASSFGRGNTGELFF	TGTGCCAGCAGCTTCGGGAGGGGAAACACCGGGGAGCTGTTTTTT
.	few	14	TRBV15	TRBJ1-5	CATSRDNFWQPQHF	TGTGCCACCAGCAGAGATAACTTCTGGCAGCCCCAGCATTTT
TRBD2	.	16	TRBV28	TRBJ2-1	CASRPGGAGAYNEQFF	TGTGCCAGCAGGCCGGGGGGAGCGGGAGCCTACAATGAGCAGTTCTTC
.	.	13	TRBV13	TRBJ1-1	CASSYRMNTEAFF	TGTGCCAGCAGCTACCGTATGAACACTGAAGCTTTCTTT
.	few	14	TRBV29-1	TRBJ1-1	CSVWKKGRETEAFF	TGCAGCGTTTGGAAGAAGGGAAGAGAAACTGAAGCTTTCTTT
TRBD1	.	16	TRBV25-1	TRBJ2-3	CASSDSPGQGPDTQYF	TGTGCCAGCAGTGACTCACCGGGACAGGGACCAGATACGCAGTATTTT
.	.	14	TRBV9	TRBJ1-3	CASSVESSGNTIYF	TGTGCCAGCAGCGTAGAAAGTTCTGGAAACACCATATATTTT
.	.	13	TRBV14	TRBJ2-1	CASSHTLYNEQFF	TGTGCCAGCAGCCACACCTTATACAATGAGCAGTTCTTC
TRBD2	few	13	TRBV19	TRBJ2-1	CASNEREFGEQFF	TGTGCCAGTAATGAGCGGGAGTTCGGTGAGCAGTTCTTC
.	.	14	TRBV7-9	TRBJ1-5	CASSILGVDQPQHF	TGTGCCAGCAGCATACTAGGGGTGGATCAGCCCCAGCATTTT
.	few	14	TRBV6-1	TRBJ2-2	CASSETTDTGELFF	TGTGCCAGCAGTGAAACCACTGACACCGGGGAGCTGTTTTTT
TRBD2	.	14	TRBV5-4	TRBJ2-7	CASSPAGGPWEQYF	TGTGCCAGCAGCCCAGCGGGAGGGCCGTGGGAGCAGTACTTC
.	.	15	TRBV28	TRBJ2-5	CASSFQGLNQETQYF	TGTGCCAGCAGTTTTCAGGGTTTAAACCAAGAGACCCAGTACTTC
.	few	15	TRBV7-9	TRBJ2-5	CASSLETGGRETQYF	TGTGCCAGCAGCTTAGAAACCGGGGGACGGGAGACCCAGTACTTC
.	.	13	TRBV28	TRBJ2-1	CASRDNGLYEQFF	TGTGCCAGCAGGGACAACGGATTATATGAGCAGTTCTTC
.	.	13	TRBV4-3	TRBJ2-7	CASSQDRAGEQYF	TGCGCCAGCAGCCAAGACAGGGCAGGGGAGCAGTACTTC
TRBD1	few	15	TRBV27	TRBJ2-5	CASSWLGTGKETQYF	TGTGCCAGCAGTTGGCTTGGGACAGGGAAAGAGACCCAGTACTTC